This entry lists 2 T cell receptor beta chains sequenced from one sample in a study of regulatory T cells in long-lasting Graves disease. HTBI primers from iRepertoire and Arm-PCR of CDR3 regions yielded the TCR beta libraries. MiXCR, run by TCRdb on the multiplex PCR reads, gives a single entry per CDR3 protein. There are about 620,000 distinct CDR3 sequences in the sample; approximately 15% occur only once, and around 18% lies in the top ten. The sample's time point: newly diagnosed GD, antithyroid drugs for less than 3 months. From RNA extracted from PBMCs, the TCR library was made. This sample was shared with a second study, whose subject was T cells in Graves' hyperthyroidism and ophthalmopathy.

This specimen was peripheral blood mononuclear cells (PBMCs), taken at new diagnosis, from a patient treated with antithyroid drugs. These receptors were collected from a woman in her 30s with Graves disease.

The J gene is TRBJ2-2, the V gene TRBV19; perhaps TRBD1 as D (6 bases). Germline assignment: CDR1 LNHDA and CDR2 SQIVND (reference sequence). Trimming took 5 bases from V and 4 from J, leaving 8 bases between them. The CDR3 has 13 residues. In nucleotides, the CDR3 is TGTGCCAGTAGTGGACAGCTCACCGGGGAGCTGTTTTTT. The encoded protein is CASSGQLTGELFF.

This clonotype was recorded at least ten times. The CDR3 DNA is TGTGCCAGTAGTATTGGTTCAAAGGGCTACGAGCAGTACTTC. It yields the protein CASSIGSKGYEQYF. The chain is built from TRBV19 and TRBJ2-7; no reliable D call. The CDR3 consists of 14 residues. Germline CDR1 LNHDA, CDR2 SQIVND (reference sequence). Trimming shortened V by 3 bases and J by 3 bases, and 12 bases separated the two germline ends. Full variable domain (remainder filled in from reference TRBV19 and TRBJ2-7): DGGITQSPKYLFRKEGQNVTLSCEQNLNHDAMYWYRQDPGQGLRLIYYSQIVNDFQKGDIAEGYSVSREKKESFPLTVTSAQKNPTAFYLCASSIGSKGYEQYFGPGTRLTVT.